These 12 T cell receptor beta chains were sequenced from one sample in a study of cytomegalovirus exposure and HLA in healthy donors (dated by TCRdb to about 2017). Libraries came from the immunoSEQ multiplex PCR assay. A mixture of 60 forward primers for TCR Vbeta segments and 13 reverse primers for TCR Jbeta segments was used in the multiplex PCR. Not all clones reach the TCRdb copy of this immuneACCESS table, which keeps in-frame sequences only. Checked studies attribute under half of the gap to unresolved V genes and leave the rest unexplained. The sample has approximately 40,000 clones on record. The ten most abundant clones make up over 1.5% of the sample. The sample taken for sequencing was PBMCs. The origin of the receptors is a woman aged 30 to 39 in good health and CMV-seronegative.

V gene TRBV19 combines with J gene TRBJ1-1; 8 positions agree with TRBD1. V gave up 8 bases and J gave up 5 bases; unmatched junction bases: 10. This CDR3 has 14 amino acids. Germline CDR1 and CDR2: LNHDA and SQIVND (reference sequence). Here the CDR3 DNA reads TGTGCCAGTGACCCGACAGGGGTAGGGACTGAAGCTTTCTTT. It specifies CASDPTGVGTEAFF.

The genes are TRBV30 and TRBJ2-7, with D perhaps TRBD1 (6 bases). V gave up 4 bases and J gave up 2 bases, with 18 bases separating them. This CDR3 comprises 15 residues. Germline lookup yields CDR1 GTSNPN and CDR2 SVGIG (reference sequence). The CDR3 loop reads CAWTKTGYSAYEQYF. The DNA of the CDR3 is TGTGCCTGGACGAAGACAGGCTACTCCGCCTACGAGCAGTACTTC.

CDR3 nucleotide sequence: TGTGCCAGCAGACTAGCGGGAGGCCAAGCTCCCTACGAGCAGTACTTC. It specifies CASRLAGGQAPYEQYF. J is TRBJ2-7 and V is TRBV28; 12 nucleotides match TRBD2. This CDR3 is built from 16 residues. Trimming cost V 6 bases and J 2 bases; bases outside gene matches: 8. Germline lookup yields CDR1 MDHEN and CDR2 SYDVKM.

V usage is TRBV4-1 and J usage is TRBJ2-3; TRBD1 might be the D (5 bases). This CDR3 comprises 15 residues. V lost 2 bases to trimming and J lost 0 bases, with 9 bases between them. CDR1 and CDR2 from the germline V gene are MGHRA and YSYEKL. CDR3 in amino acids: CASSQRTTSTDTQYF. CDR3 bases: TGCGCCAGCAGCCAAAGGACAACTAGCACAGATACGCAGTATTTT.

The rearrangement joins TRBV7-8 to TRBJ2-7, with D tentatively TRBD1 (6 bases). V lost 4 bases, J lost 1 base, and 11 bases lay in between. Germline assignment: CDR1 SGHVS and CDR2 FQNEAQ. CDR3 length: 14 amino acids. The CDR3 region is CASSSNRESYEQYF. The CDR3 DNA follows: TGTGCCAGCAGCTCCAACAGGGAATCCTACGAGCAGTACTTC.

The J gene is TRBJ2-2, the V gene TRBV27, with TRBD1 as a possible D gene (5 bases). This CDR3 comprises 16 residues. Per germline, CDR1 MNHEY and CDR2 SMNVEV (reference sequence). V was shortened by 7 bases and J by 5 bases, with 20 bases between the two germline ends. CDR3 bases: TGTGCCAGCAATCGGCAGGGAAGGGTAGGGACCGGGGAGCTGTTTTTT. It translates to CASNRQGRVGTGELFF.

The chain uses TRBV10-3 and TRBJ1-5; TRBD1 agrees at 11 bases. The V gene's germline CDR1 is ENHRY and CDR2 SYGVKD. With V trimmed by 3 bases and J by 11 bases, 9 bases remained unmatched. This CDR3 contains 15 residues. For the CDR3, the DNA is TGTGCCATCAGTGATTCCGGGACAGGGGGAGCGGCCCAGCATTTT. This encodes CAISDSGTGGAAQHF.

J is TRBJ2-7 and V is TRBV11-2; D call uncertain. CDR1 SGHAT and CDR2 FQNNGV come from the germline V gene. CDR3 length equals 13 residues. Trimming took 9 bases from V and 1 from J, leaving 13 bases between them. CDR3 amino acids: CASSIELSYEQYF. The CDR3 nucleotides read TGTGCCAGTTCTATTGAGTTGTCCTACGAGCAGTACTTC.

The chain joins TRBV6-1 to TRBJ2-1, with TRBD1 identical over 9 bases. V lost 6 bases, J lost 7 bases, and 7 bases stayed unmatched. The CDR3 is 14 residues long. Germline V gene sequence: CDR1 MNHNS, CDR2 SASEGT. The CDR3 coding sequence is TGTGCCAGCAGGGACAGGGGCGCTGGGAATGAGCAGTTCTTC. It translates to CASRDRGAGNEQFF.

V and J are TRBV7-8 and TRBJ2-7, with 12 positions matching TRBD2. Germline lookup yields CDR1 SGHVS and CDR2 FQNEAQ. Trimming removed 1 base from V and 10 bases from J; junction bases left unmatched: 5. This CDR3 region has 14 residues. In DNA, the CDR3 is TGTGCCAGCAGCTTAGGGGGACTAGCGGGTTACCAGTACTTC. The encoded protein is CASSLGGLAGYQYF.

The J gene is TRBJ2-7, the V gene TRBV9, with 12 bases matching TRBD2. This CDR3 has 16 amino acids. Germline V lookup: CDR1 SGDLS, CDR2 YYNGEE. Trimming removed 4 bases from V and 0 bases from J; junction bases left unmatched: 5. The CDR3 DNA follows: TGTGCCAGCAGCCCTGGACTAGCGGGAAGCTCCTACGAGCAGTACTTC. Translation gives CASSPGLAGSSYEQYF. Filled out from reference TRBV9 and TRBJ2-7, the complete variable domain reads DSGVTQTPKHLITATGQRVTLRCSPRSGDLSVYWYQQSLDQGLQFLIQYYNGEERAKGNILERFSAQQFPDLHSELNLSSLELGDSALYFCASSPGLAGSSYEQYFGPGTRLTVT.

The chain uses TRBV7-6 and TRBJ1-1, with a tentative D call TRBD1 (5 bases). CDR1 and CDR2 (germline): SGHVS, FNYEAQ. This CDR3 is 14 amino acids long. Trimming pared 5 bases from V and 1 base from J, leaving 11 bases between. CDR3 loop: CASSQGRGNTEAFF. CDR3 nucleotide sequence: TGTGCCAGCAGCCAAGGGAGGGGGAACACTGAAGCTTTCTTT.